What follows is one T cell receptor (beta chain) and its context. Germline CDR1 reads SGHDT; CDR2 reads YYEEEE. V was shortened by 2 bases and J by 7 bases, with 9 bases between the two germline ends. This CDR3 is 12 amino acids long. The data were taken from a study of blood T cell repertoires in COVID-19. Turning to the study itself: There were acute and convalescent COVID-19 samples, and they came from the United States, Italy and Spain. T cells, B-cell-depleted T cells, or PBMCs supplied cDNA or gDNA.

Study processing details: Researchers report that nucleated cell counts were estimated from reference gene primer amplification. Clones were sequenced by immunoSEQ multiplex PCR, and TCRdb holds only the in-frame ones, with some missing. V, J and clone size derive from that table, while D and trimming were established from the DNA sequence. This table holds 81,000 or so clones, around 89% found once. This receptor was identified in a man between 65 and 85 years old with active or convalescent COVID-19. Sequencing was done on a sample of peripheral blood. The chain couples TRBV5-6 to TRBJ2-5; tentatively, D is TRBD2 (5 bases). DNA for the CDR3: TGTGCCAGCAGCTTTAGCGCTGGGACCCAGTACTTC. Its translation is CASSFSAGTQYF.